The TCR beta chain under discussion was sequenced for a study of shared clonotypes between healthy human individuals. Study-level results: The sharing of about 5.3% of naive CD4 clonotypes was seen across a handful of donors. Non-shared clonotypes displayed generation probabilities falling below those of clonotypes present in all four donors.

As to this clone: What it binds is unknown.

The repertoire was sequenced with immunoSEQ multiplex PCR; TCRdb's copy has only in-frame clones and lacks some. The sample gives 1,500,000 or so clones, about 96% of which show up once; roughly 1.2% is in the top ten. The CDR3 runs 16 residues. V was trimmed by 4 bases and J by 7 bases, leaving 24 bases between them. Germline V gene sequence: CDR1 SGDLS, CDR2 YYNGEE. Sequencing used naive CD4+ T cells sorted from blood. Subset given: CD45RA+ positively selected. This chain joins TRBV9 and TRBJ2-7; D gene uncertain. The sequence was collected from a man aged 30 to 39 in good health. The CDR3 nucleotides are TGTGCCAGCAGCCTAAGCCATACGCGGCCTCGTTCGGAGCAGTACTTC. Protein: CASSLSHTRPRSEQYF.